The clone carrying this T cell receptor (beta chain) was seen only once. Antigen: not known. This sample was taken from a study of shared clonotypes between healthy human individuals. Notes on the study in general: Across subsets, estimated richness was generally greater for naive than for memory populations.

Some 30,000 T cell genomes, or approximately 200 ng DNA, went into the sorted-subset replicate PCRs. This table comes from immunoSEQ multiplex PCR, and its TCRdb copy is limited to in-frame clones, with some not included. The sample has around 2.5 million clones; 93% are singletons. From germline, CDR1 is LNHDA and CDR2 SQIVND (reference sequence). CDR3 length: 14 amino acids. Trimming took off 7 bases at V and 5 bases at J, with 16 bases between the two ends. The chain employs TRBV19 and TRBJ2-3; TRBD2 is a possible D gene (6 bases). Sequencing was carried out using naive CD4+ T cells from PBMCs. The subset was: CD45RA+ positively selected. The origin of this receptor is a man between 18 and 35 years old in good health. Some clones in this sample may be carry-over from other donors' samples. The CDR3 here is CASTSNRGRDTQYF. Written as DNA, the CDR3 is TGTGCCAGTACTTCTAACCGGGGGAGAGATACGCAGTATTTT. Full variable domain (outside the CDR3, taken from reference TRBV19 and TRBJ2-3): DGGITQSPKYLFRKEGQNVTLSCEQNLNHDAMYWYRQDPGQGLRLIYYSQIVNDFQKGDIAEGYSVSREKKESFPLTVTSAQKNPTAFYLCASTSNRGRDTQYFGPGTRLTVL.